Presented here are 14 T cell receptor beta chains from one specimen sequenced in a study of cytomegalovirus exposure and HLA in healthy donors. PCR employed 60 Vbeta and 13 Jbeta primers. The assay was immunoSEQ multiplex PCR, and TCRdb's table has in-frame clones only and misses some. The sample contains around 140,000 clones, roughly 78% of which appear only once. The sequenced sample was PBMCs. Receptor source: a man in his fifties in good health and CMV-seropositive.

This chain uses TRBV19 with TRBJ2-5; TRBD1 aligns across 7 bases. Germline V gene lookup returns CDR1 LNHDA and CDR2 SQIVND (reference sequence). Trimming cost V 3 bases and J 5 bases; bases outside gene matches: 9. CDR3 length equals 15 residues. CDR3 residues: CASSMDGTVRETQYF. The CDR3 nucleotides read TGTGCCAGTAGTATGGATGGGACAGTCAGGGAGACCCAGTACTTC.

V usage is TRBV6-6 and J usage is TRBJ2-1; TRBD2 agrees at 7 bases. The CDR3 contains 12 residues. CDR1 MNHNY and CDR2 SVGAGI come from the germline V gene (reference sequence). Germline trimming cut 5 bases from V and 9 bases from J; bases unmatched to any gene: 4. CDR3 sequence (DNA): TGTGCCAGCAGTCACCTAGCGGTTGAGCAGTTCTTC. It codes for CASSHLAVEQFF.

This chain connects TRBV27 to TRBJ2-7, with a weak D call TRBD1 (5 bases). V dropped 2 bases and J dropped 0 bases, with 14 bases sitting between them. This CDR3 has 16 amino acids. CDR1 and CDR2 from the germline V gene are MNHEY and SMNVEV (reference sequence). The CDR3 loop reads CASSLVLAGNSYEQYF. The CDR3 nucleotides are TGTGCCAGCAGTTTAGTCCTGGCAGGGAACTCCTACGAGCAGTACTTC.

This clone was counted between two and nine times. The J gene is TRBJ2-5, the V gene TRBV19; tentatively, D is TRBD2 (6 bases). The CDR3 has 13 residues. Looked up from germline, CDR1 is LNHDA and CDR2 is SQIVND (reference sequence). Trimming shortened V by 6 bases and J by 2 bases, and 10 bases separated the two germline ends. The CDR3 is CASRLGGQETQYF. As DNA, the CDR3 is TGTGCCAGTAGATTGGGGGGACAAGAGACCCAGTACTTC. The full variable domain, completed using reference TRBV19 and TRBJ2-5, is DGGITQSPKYLFRKEGQNVTLSCEQNLNHDAMYWYRQDPGQGLRLIYYSQIVNDFQKGDIAEGYSVSREKKESFPLTVTSAQKNPTAFYLCASRLGGQETQYFGPGTRLLVL.

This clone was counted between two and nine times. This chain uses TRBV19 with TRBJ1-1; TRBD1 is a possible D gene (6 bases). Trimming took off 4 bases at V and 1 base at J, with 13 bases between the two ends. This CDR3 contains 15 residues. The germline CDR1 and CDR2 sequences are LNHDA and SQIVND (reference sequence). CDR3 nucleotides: TGTGCCAGTAGTAACTCGGGACACCCGAACACTGAAGCTTTCTTT. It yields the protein CASSNSGHPNTEAFF.

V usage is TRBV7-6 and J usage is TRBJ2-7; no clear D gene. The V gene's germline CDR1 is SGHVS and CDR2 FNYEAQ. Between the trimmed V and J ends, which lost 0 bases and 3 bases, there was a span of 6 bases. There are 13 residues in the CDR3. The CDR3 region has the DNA TGTGCCAGCAGCTTAGCGCGACACTACGAGCAGTACTTC. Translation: CASSLARHYEQYF. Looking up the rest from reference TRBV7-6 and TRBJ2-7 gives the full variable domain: GAGVSQSPRYKVTKRGQDVALRCDPISGHVSLYWYRQALGQGPEFLTYFNYEAQQDKSGLPNDRFSAERPEGSISTLTIQRTEQRDSAMYRCASSLARHYEQYFGPGTRLTVT.

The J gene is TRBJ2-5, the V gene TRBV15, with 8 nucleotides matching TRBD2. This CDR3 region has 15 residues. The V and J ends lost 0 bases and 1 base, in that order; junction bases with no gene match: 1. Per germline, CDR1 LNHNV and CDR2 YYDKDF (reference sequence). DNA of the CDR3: TGTGCCACCAGCAGAGAAACTAGCGGCCAAGAGACCCAGTACTTC. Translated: CATSRETSGQETQYF. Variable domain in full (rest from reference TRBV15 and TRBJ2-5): DAMVIQNPRYQVTQFGKPVTLSCSQTLNHNVMYWYQQKSSQAPKLLFHYYDKDFNNEADTPDNFQSRRPNTSFCFLDIRSPGLGDTAMYLCATSRETSGQETQYFGPGTRLLVL.

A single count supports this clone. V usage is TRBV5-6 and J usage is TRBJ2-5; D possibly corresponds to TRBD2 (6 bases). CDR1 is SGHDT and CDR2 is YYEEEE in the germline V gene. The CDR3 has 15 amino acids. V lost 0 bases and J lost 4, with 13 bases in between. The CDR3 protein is CASSLVGRGAETQYF. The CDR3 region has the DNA TGTGCCAGCAGCTTGGTAGGGCGGGGAGCAGAGACCCAGTACTTC. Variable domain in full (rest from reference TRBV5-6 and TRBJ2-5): DAGVTQSPTHLIKTRGQQVTLRCSPKSGHDTVSWYQQALGQGPQFIFQYYEEEERQRGNFPDRFSGHQFPNYSSELNVNALLLGDSALYLCASSLVGRGAETQYFGPGTRLLVL.

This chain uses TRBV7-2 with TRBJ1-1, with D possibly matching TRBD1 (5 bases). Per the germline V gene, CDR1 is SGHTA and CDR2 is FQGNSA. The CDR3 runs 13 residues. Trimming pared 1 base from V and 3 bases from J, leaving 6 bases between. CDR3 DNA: TGTGCCAGCAGCTTAGGACAGTACACTGAAGCTTTCTTT. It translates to CASSLGQYTEAFF.

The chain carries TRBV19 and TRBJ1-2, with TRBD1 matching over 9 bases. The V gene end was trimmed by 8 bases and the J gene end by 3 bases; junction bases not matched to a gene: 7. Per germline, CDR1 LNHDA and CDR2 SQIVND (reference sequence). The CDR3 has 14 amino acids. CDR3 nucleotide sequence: TGTGCCAGTGAGGACAGGGGACCGCACTATGGCTACACCTTC. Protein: CASEDRGPHYGYTF.

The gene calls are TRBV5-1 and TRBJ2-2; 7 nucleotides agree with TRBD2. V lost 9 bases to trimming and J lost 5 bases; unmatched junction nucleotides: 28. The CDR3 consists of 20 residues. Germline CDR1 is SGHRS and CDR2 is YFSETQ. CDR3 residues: CATTPYPVGGSGTLTGELFF. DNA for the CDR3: TGCGCCACCACCCCCTATCCCGTGGGGGGGTCGGGTACTTTGACCGGGGAGCTGTTTTTT.

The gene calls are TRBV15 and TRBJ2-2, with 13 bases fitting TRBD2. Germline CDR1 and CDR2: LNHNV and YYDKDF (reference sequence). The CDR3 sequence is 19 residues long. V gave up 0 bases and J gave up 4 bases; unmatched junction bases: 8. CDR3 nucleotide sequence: TGTGCCACCAGCAGAGATTGGTTGGGGACTAGCGGGATCACCGGGGAGCTGTTTTTT. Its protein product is CATSRDWLGTSGITGELFF.

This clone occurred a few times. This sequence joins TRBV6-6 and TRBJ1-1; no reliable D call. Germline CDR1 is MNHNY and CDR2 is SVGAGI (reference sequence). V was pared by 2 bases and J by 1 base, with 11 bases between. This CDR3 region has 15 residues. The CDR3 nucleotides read TGTGCCAGCAGTTACAGCGGGGTAACGAACACTGAAGCTTTCTTT. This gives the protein CASSYSGVTNTEAFF.

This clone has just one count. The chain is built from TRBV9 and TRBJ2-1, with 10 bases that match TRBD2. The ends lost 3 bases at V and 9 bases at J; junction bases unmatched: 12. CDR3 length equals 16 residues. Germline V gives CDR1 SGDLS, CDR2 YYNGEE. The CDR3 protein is CASSGKSGRAGGEQFF. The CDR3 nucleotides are TGTGCCAGCAGCGGAAAAAGCGGGAGGGCGGGGGGTGAGCAGTTCTTC.